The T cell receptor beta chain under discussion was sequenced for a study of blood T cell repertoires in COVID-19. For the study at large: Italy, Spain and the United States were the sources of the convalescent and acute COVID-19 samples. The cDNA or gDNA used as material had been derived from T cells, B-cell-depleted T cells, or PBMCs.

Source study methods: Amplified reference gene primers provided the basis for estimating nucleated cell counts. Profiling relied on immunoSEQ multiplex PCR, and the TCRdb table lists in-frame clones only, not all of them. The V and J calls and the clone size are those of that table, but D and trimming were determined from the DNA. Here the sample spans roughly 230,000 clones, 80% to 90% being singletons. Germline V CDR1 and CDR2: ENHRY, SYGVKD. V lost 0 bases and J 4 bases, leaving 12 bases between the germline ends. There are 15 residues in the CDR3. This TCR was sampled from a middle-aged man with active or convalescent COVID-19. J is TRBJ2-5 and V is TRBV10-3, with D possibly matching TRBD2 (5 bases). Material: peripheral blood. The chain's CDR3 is CAISESLVLRETQYF. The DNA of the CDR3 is TGTGCCATCAGTGAGTCACTAGTCTTGAGAGAGACCCAGTACTTC.